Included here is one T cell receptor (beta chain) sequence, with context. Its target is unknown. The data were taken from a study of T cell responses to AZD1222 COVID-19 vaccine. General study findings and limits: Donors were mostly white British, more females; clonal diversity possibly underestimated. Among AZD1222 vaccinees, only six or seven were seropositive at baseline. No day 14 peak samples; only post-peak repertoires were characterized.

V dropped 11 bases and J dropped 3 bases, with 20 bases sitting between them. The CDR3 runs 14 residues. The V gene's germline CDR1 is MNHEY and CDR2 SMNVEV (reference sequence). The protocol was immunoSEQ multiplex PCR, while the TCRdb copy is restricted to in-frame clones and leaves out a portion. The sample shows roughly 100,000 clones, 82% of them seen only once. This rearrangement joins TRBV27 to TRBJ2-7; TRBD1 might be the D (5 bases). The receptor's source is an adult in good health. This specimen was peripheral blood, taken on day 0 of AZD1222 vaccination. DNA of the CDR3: TGTGCCTCATTCATGGTCAGGGCGCTCTACGAGCAGTACTTC. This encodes CASFMVRALYEQYF.